Listed below are T cell receptor beta chains from one sample, sequenced in a study of blood T cell repertoires in COVID-19. TCRdb's table, derived via immunoSEQ multiplex PCR, lists solely in-frame clones and lacks some. The sample has roughly 230,000 clones, approximately 80% seen once. The sequenced sample was peripheral blood. The origin of the receptors is a woman in her 50s with acute or convalescent COVID-19. Both conserved end residues are trimmed from each CDR3.

j_call v_call cdr3_aa
TRBJ1-1 TRBV3-1/TRBV3-2 ASSGVGGRSTEAF
TRBJ1-6 TRBV19 ASSSSNRGSAPLH
TRBJ2-7 TRBV4-1 ASSRLIGDSFYEQY
TRBJ1-5 TRBV7-2 ASSLQGGGQPQH
TRBJ1-6 TRBV6-6 ASTPEGPNNSPLH
TRBJ1-2 TRBV3-1/TRBV3-2 ASSLRQGEAGGYT
TRBJ2-1 TRBV4-3 ASSQRQGAGSYNEQF
TRBJ1-2 TRBV7-9 ASSFRTGGASNYGYT
TRBJ1-5 TRBV30 AWSRGTNQPQH
TRBJ1-3 TRBV3-1/TRBV3-2 ASSQAGKGNTIY
TRBJ2-5 TRBV28 ASSFGVQETQY
TRBJ1-2 TRBV3-1/TRBV3-2 ASSHGTGVYGYT
TRBJ2-2 TRBV5-4 ASSSPFGTGTGELF
TRBJ2-1 TRBV5-5 ASSSTPGLYLDEQF
TRBJ2-2 TRBV5-1 ASSSGTNTGELF
TRBJ1-2 TRBV14 ASSRRQGTPYGYT
TRBJ2-1 TRBV6-2/TRBV6-3 ASSSRSGIDNEQF
TRBJ1-5 TRBV7-9 ASSTGTGLQPQH
TRBJ1-4 TRBV19 ASTRTGRVDHEKLF
TRBJ1-2 TRBV5-1 ASSLGSRGQIYGYT
TRBJ1-5 TRBV19 ASSEGGTIWHQPQH
TRBJ2-3 TRBV18 ASSPRLASADTQY
TRBJ2-2 TRBV7-3 ASSSLYGELF
TRBJ2-1 TRBV5-1 ASSVGDRPLTGAEQF
TRBJ2-1 TRBV5-1 ASSLDRGASYNEQF
TRBJ2-2 TRBV7-6 ASSLLHTGELF
TRBJ1-3 TRBV7-8 ASSLVTGGNTIY
TRBJ1-4 TRBV5-1 ASSFGQGWEKLF
TRBJ1-1 TRBV7-2 ASSLATGGSPEAF
TRBJ2-1 TRBV18 ASSPSEAEQF
TRBJ1-1 TRBV5-1 ASSTGQLMNTEAF
TRBJ1-2 TRBV14 ASSQDRNSYGYT
TRBJ1-1 TRBV18 ASSPKGQGAVLAF
TRBJ1-1 TRBV7-2 ASSQDRWNTEAF
TRBJ1-1 TRBV5-4 ASSLQGRRTEAF
TRBJ2-2 TRBV4-2 ASSHTGQGAGELF
TRBJ1-4 TRBV6-5 ASSTGQEKLF
TRBJ2-5 TRBV2 ASSERSGVRETQY
TRBJ2-1 TRBV2 ASKETGSSYNEQF
TRBJ1-6 TRBV27 ASSLRNSPLH
TRBJ1-3 TRBV5-5 ASSLRDRTHSGNTIY
TRBJ2-3 TRBV29-1 SVERDRGTDTQY
TRBJ1-2 TRBV7-8 ASSLNAGSNYGYT
TRBJ1-2 TRBV19 ASRGLRGSYGYT
TRBJ2-2 TRBV27 ASSSSGLGTGELF
TRBJ2-1 TRBV7-8 ASSSSGKSYNEQF
TRBJ2-7 TRBV27 ASNAGPEQY
TRBJ2-1 TRBV5-1 ASSTTGGSNEQF
TRBJ1-6 TRBV7-9 ASSNRQGRNSPLH
TRBJ1-1 TRBV7-2 ASSLTGKRNTEAF
TRBJ2-5 TRBV6-1 ASSEQLETQY
TRBJ2-5 TRBV24-1 ATSDRRGTHLHQETQY
TRBJ2-1 TRBV27 ASSLLYTSGNYNEQF
TRBJ2-3 TRBV15 ATTGTGYADTQY
TRBJ1-1 TRBV5-1 ASSPRQGTTEAF
TRBJ2-3 TRBV19 ASSIVSGLTDTQY
TRBJ2-7 TRBV5-6 ASSSRHGEY
TRBJ2-3 TRBV2 ASSPGQGYTDTQY
TRBJ1-4 TRBV5-1 ASSLDPGREKLF